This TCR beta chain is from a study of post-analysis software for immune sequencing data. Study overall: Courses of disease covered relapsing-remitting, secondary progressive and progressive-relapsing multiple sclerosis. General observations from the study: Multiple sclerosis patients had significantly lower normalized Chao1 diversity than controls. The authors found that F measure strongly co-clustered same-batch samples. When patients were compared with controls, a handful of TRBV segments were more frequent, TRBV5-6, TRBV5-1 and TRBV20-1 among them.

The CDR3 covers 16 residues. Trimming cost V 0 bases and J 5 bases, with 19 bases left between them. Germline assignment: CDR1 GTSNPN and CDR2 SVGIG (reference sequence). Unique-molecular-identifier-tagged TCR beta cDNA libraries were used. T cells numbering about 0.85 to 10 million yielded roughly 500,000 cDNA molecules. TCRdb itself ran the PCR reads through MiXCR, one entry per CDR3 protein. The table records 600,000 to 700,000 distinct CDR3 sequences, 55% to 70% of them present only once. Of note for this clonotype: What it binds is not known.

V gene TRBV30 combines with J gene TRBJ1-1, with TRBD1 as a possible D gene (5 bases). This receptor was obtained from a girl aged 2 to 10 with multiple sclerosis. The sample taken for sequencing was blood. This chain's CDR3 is CAWSVRVSGSGTEAFF. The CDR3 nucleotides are TGTGCCTGGAGTGTGAGGGTATCAGGGTCGGGAACTGAAGCTTTCTTT. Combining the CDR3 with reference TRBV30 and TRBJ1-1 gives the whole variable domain SQTIHQWPATLVQPVGSPLSLECTVEGTSNPNLYWYRQAAGRGLQLLFYSVGIGQISSEVPQNLSASRPQDRQFILSSKKLLLSDSGFYLCAWSVRVSGSGTEAFFGQGTRLTVV.